The present T cell receptor beta chain was sequenced within a study of blood T cell repertoires in COVID-19. Study-wide background: The United States, Italy and Spain supplied acute and convalescent COVID-19 samples. In each case, the material was cDNA or gDNA derived from T cells, B-cell-depleted T cells, or PBMCs.

Original analysis: Amplification with reference gene primers provided the estimates of nucleated cell counts. Measured with immunoSEQ multiplex PCR; TCRdb has only the in-frame clones, and not every one. That table supplies the V and J calls and clone size; D and trimming were determined from the DNA. The data contain about 59,000 clones, around 80% of them seen just once; the ten biggest clones take up around 12%. With V trimmed by 5 bases and J by 5 bases, 6 bases remained unmatched. This CDR3 region has 13 residues. The V gene's germline CDR1 is SGHVS and CDR2 FQNEAQ. This receptor was taken from an elderly man with acute or convalescent COVID-19. The rearrangement joins TRBV7-8 to TRBJ2-7, with TRBD2 matching over 7 bases. Specimen: peripheral blood. The CDR3: CASSPRDYDEQYF. The CDR3 coding sequence is TGTGCCAGCAGCCCGAGGGACTACGACGAGCAGTACTTC. The whole variable domain, filled in from reference TRBV7-8 and TRBJ2-7, reads GAGVSQSPRYKVAKRGQDVALRCDPISGHVSLFWYQQALGQGPEFLTYFQNEAQLDKSGLPSDRFFAERPEGSVSTLKIQRTQQEDSAVYLCASSPRDYDEQYFGPGTRLTVT.